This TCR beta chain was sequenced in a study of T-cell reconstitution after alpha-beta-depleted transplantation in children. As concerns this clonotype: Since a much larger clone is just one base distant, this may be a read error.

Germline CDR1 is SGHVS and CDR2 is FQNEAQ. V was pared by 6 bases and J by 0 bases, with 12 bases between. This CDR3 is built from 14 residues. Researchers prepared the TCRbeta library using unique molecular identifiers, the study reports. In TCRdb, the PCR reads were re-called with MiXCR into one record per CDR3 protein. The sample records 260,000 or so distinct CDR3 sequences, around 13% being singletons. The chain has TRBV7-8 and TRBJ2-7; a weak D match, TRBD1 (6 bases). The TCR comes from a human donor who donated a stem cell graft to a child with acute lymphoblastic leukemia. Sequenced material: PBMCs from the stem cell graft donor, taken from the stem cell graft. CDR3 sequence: CASSNQGISYEQYF. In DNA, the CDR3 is TGTGCCAGCAGTAATCAGGGGATCTCCTACGAGCAGTACTTC. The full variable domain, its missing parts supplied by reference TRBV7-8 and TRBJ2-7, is GAGVSQSPRYKVAKRGQDVALRCDPISGHVSLFWYQQALGQGPEFLTYFQNEAQLDKSGLPSDRFFAERPEGSVSTLKIQRTQQEDSAVYLCASSNQGISYEQYFGPGTRLTVT.